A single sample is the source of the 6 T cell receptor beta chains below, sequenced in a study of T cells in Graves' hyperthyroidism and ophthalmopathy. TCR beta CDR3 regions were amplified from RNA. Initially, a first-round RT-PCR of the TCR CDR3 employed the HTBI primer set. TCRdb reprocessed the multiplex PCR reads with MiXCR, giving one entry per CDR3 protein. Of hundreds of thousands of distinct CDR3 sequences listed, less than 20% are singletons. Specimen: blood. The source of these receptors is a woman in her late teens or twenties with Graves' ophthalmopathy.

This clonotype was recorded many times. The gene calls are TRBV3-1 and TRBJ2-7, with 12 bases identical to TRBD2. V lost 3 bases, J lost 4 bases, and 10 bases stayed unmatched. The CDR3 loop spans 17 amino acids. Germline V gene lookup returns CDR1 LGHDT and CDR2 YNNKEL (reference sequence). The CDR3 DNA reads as TGTGCCAGCAGCCAGCTCCCGACTAGCGGGAGCGTGTACGAGCAGTACTTC. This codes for CASSQLPTSGSVYEQYF.

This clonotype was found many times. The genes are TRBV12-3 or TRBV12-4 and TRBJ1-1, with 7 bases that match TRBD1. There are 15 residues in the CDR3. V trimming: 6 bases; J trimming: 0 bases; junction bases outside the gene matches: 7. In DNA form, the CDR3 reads TGTGCCAGCAGGCCTATGGGACAGATGAACACTGAAGCTTTCTTT. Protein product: CASRPMGQMNTEAFF.

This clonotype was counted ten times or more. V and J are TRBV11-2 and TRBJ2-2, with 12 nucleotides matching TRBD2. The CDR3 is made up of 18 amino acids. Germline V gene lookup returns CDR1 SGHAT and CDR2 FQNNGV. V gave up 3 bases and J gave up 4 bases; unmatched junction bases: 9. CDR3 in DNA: TGTGCCAGCAGCTTGAAACTACCGGGACTAGCGGGCACCGGGGAGCTGTTTTTT. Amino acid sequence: CASSLKLPGLAGTGELFF.

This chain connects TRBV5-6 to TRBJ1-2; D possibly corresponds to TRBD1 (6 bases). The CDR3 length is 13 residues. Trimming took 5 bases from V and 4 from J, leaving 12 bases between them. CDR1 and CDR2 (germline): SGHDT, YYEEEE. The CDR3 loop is CASRQTGPYGYTF. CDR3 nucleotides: TGTGCCAGCAGACAAACAGGGCCCTATGGCTACACCTTC. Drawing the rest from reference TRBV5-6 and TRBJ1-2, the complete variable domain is DAGVTQSPTHLIKTRGQQVTLRCSPKSGHDTVSWYQQALGQGPQFIFQYYEEEERQRGNFPDRFSGHQFPNYSSELNVNALLLGDSALYLCASRQTGPYGYTFGSGTRLTVV.

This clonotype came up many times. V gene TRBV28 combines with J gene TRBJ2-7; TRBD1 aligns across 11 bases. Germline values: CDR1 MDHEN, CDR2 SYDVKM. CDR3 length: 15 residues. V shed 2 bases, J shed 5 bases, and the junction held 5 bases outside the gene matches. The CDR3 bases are TGTGCCAGCAGTTTACCGGGACAGGGGGGTCACGAGCAGTACTTC. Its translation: CASSLPGQGGHEQYF.

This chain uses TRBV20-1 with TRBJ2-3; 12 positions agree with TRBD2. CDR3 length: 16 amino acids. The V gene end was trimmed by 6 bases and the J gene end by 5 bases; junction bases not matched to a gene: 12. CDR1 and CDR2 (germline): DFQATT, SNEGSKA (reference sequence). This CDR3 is CSAYTVLAGGRDTQYF. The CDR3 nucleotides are TGCAGTGCCTACACCGTCCTAGCGGGGGGGCGAGATACGCAGTATTTT.